The next 25 T cell receptor beta chains were all read from a single sample in a study of cytomegalovirus exposure and HLA in healthy donors. The primer mix had 60 Vbeta and 13 Jbeta primers. Clones were read by immunoSEQ multiplex PCR, and TCRdb kept only the in-frame ones, dropping some. Among a few hundred thousand clones listed, approximately 68% were seen once. The sample comprised PBMCs. The source is a young woman in good health and CMV-seronegative.

This clone was found a few times. The V call is TRBV11-3, the J call TRBJ1-2, with D hard to call. The CDR3 loop spans 15 amino acids. Germline V lookup: CDR1 SGHNT, CDR2 YENEEA. Trimming shortened V by 1 base and J by 3 bases, and 12 bases separated the two germline ends. As DNA, the CDR3 is TGTGCCAGCAGCTTAGGGGCCTCGGTGGACTATGGCTACACCTTC. It specifies CASSLGASVDYGYTF.

V usage is TRBV5-1 and J usage is TRBJ1-4; tentatively, D is TRBD1 (6 bases). Germline values: CDR1 SGHRS, CDR2 YFSETQ. Trimming left V 0 bases short and J 5 bases short, with 14 bases between. This CDR3 contains 16 residues. The CDR3 is CASSLAVDRLNEKLFF. For the CDR3, the DNA is TGCGCCAGCAGCTTGGCAGTGGACAGACTAAATGAAAAACTGTTTTTT.

This chain uses TRBV9 with TRBJ2-3; TRBD2 matches 9 bases. The CDR3 is 17 amino acids. V lost 3 bases to trimming and J lost 3 bases; unmatched junction nucleotides: 11. Per the germline V gene, CDR1 is SGDLS and CDR2 is YYNGEE. CDR3 in amino acids: CASSAHPGAGGTDTQYF. The CDR3 region has the DNA TGTGCCAGCAGCGCACACCCCGGAGCGGGAGGTACAGATACGCAGTATTTT. The variable domain in full, completed from reference TRBV9 and TRBJ2-3, reads DSGVTQTPKHLITATGQRVTLRCSPRSGDLSVYWYQQSLDQGLQFLIQYYNGEERAKGNILERFSAQQFPDLHSELNLSSLELGDSALYFCASSAHPGAGGTDTQYFGPGTRLTVL.

The chain couples TRBV19 to TRBJ2-7; 11 nucleotides align to TRBD2. Germline lookup yields CDR1 LNHDA and CDR2 SQIVND (reference sequence). After removal of 7 bases from V and 6 bases from J, the junction contained 11 bases not matched to a gene. The length of the CDR3 is 15 residues. DNA for the CDR3: TGTGCCAGTACCTCCTCTAGCGGGGGGCTCTCCGAGCAGTACTTC. Amino acid sequence: CASTSSSGGLSEQYF.

This clone was detected only a few times. J is TRBJ2-1 and V is TRBV10-3, with a possible D match to TRBD2 (6 bases). In germline, CDR1 is ENHRY, CDR2 SYGVKD. This CDR3 is built from 16 residues. The V gene lost 6 bases and the J gene lost 1 base, with 16 bases spanning the gap. CDR3 amino acids: CAISPRGGVSYNEQFF. The CDR3 region has the DNA TGTGCCATCAGCCCCCGGGGCGGGGTTTCCTACAATGAGCAGTTCTTC.

This rearrangement joins TRBV7-9 to TRBJ1-1, with 7 bases identical to TRBD1. The germline gives CDR1 SEHNR, CDR2 FQNEAQ (reference sequence). This CDR3 has 15 residues. V was clipped by 1 base and J by 8 bases; unmatched bases: 10. The CDR3 nucleotides read TGTGCCAGCAGCTTAGTTTCCCTGAGGGACAGCGAAGCTTTCTTT. Amino acid sequence: CASSLVSLRDSEAFF.

This chain joins TRBV15 and TRBJ2-5; 8 nucleotides align to TRBD2. V gave up 2 bases and J gave up 5 bases; unmatched junction bases: 7. The CDR3 loop spans 15 amino acids. CDR1 and CDR2 (germline): LNHNV, YYDKDF (reference sequence). The CDR3 region is CATSRISGGRETQYF. The CDR3, as DNA: TGTGCCACCAGCAGAATTTCGGGGGGGCGGGAGACCCAGTACTTC.

The V and J genes are TRBV27 and TRBJ1-1; no clear D gene. Germline CDR1 and CDR2: MNHEY and SMNVEV (reference sequence). The germline V and J ends were trimmed by 6 bases and 7 bases, with 18 bases remaining between them. This CDR3 spans 14 amino acids. CDR3 sequence reads: CASSSYPQVGEAFF. CDR3 sequence (DNA): TGTGCCAGCAGCTCATACCCCCAGGTCGGTGAAGCTTTCTTT.

The rearrangement uses TRBV7-9 and TRBJ1-4; possible D gene TRBD1, 5 bases. Germline values: CDR1 SEHNR, CDR2 FQNEAQ (reference sequence). Trimming removed 5 bases at V and 5 bases at J, with 12 bases between. The CDR3 is made up of 14 amino acids. CDR3 sequence reads: CASSPTAMNEKLFF. CDR3 nucleotides: TGTGCCAGCAGCCCGACAGCCATGAATGAAAAACTGTTTTTT.

The V gene is TRBV7-9, the J gene TRBJ2-2; D perhaps matches TRBD1 (6 bases). CDR3 length equals 13 residues. Trimming stripped 11 bases from V and 4 bases from J, with 14 bases between. CDR1 SEHNR and CDR2 FQNEAQ come from the germline V gene (reference sequence). CDR3 bases: TGTGCCTTAACAGGGTTTTCCACCGGGGAGCTGTTTTTT. It translates to CALTGFSTGELFF.

This clone is a singleton in its sample. A read error may produce the germline difference seen at one junction end. V gene TRBV20-1 combines with J gene TRBJ1-2; a possible D gene is TRBD1 (5 bases). In germline, CDR1 is DFQATT, CDR2 SNEGSKA (reference sequence). The CDR3 sequence is 11 residues long. The CDR3 loop reads CSAGRDYGYSF. CDR3 nucleotide sequence: TGCAGTGCGGGCAGGGACTATGGCTACTCCTTC.

The V gene is TRBV5-6, the J gene TRBJ2-1; D may be TRBD2 (5 bases). With 2 bases removed from V and 0 bases from J, the gap between germline ends came to 9 bases. Per the germline V gene, CDR1 is SGHDT and CDR2 is YYEEEE. The CDR3 is 15 amino acids. CDR3 sequence: CASSFGESSYNEQFF. The CDR3 nucleotides read TGTGCCAGCAGCTTCGGGGAGAGCTCCTACAATGAGCAGTTCTTC.

A note on this clone: Other DNA sequences in the sample encode the same CDR3. V usage is TRBV11-2 and J usage is TRBJ2-1, with TRBD2 as a possible D gene (6 bases). From germline, CDR1 is SGHAT and CDR2 FQNNGV. V was pared by 6 bases and J by 9 bases, with 24 bases between. The CDR3 runs to 16 residues. CDR3 protein: CASSRPGDGRGGEQFF. The CDR3 region has the DNA TGTGCCAGCAGTCGCCCGGGGGACGGACGGGGAGGTGAGCAGTTCTTC.

This clone was counted only a few times. CDR3 coding DNA: TGTGCCAGCAGCCAACGGGACAGGGGTTCCTACGAGCAGTACTTC. Translating gives CASSQRDRGSYEQYF. The chain recombines TRBV6-5 with TRBJ2-7, with 10 positions matching TRBD1. The CDR3 consists of 15 residues. V shed 6 bases, J shed 1 base, and the junction held 6 bases outside the gene matches. CDR1 and CDR2 (germline): MNHEY, SVGAGI.

The rearrangement uses TRBV6-5 and TRBJ1-1, with a possible D match to TRBD1 (5 bases). Germline V gene data show CDR1 as MNHEY and CDR2 as SVGAGI. CDR3 length equals 14 residues. V lost 0 bases, J lost 7 bases, and 12 bases lay in between. CDR3 DNA: TGTGCCAGCAGTTACTCGTCAGGGAAGGTTGAAGCTTTCTTT. It codes for CASSYSSGKVEAFF.

The J gene is TRBJ2-1, the V gene TRBV9; TRBD2 matches 12 bases. Trimming cost V 1 base and J 7 bases; bases outside gene matches: 6. CDR1 and CDR2 from the germline V gene are SGDLS and YYNGEE. The CDR3 has 16 residues. The DNA of the CDR3 is TGTGCCAGCAGCGTACTGCCTAGCGGGAGGGAGAATGAGCAGTTCTTC. Amino acids: CASSVLPSGRENEQFF.

This clone has a single count. The J gene is TRBJ1-2, the V gene TRBV27; no definite D call. V lost 6 bases to trimming and J lost 4 bases, with 18 bases between them. Germline V CDR1 and CDR2: MNHEY, SMNVEV (reference sequence). The CDR3 runs 15 residues. Written as DNA, the CDR3 is TGTGCCAGCAGCCGCTATCTGACAAGCATCTATGGCTACACCTTC. Its protein product is CASSRYLTSIYGYTF.

This chain connects TRBV11-2 to TRBJ2-2, with TRBD2 matching 13 bases. CDR1 and CDR2 (germline): SGHAT, FQNNGV. V shed 4 bases and J 7 bases; nucleotides not matched to a gene: 9. This CDR3 is built from 17 residues. CDR3 sequence: CASSSTSGGPQDGELFF. The CDR3 DNA follows: TGTGCCAGCAGCTCGACTAGCGGGGGGCCGCAGGACGGGGAGCTGTTTTTT.

This chain connects TRBV15 to TRBJ1-4; the D is unclear. Germline V gene lookup returns CDR1 LNHNV and CDR2 YYDKDF (reference sequence). Trimming took off 5 bases at V and 6 bases at J, with 16 bases between the two ends. The length of the CDR3 is 15 residues. CDR3 sequence (DNA): TGTGCCACCAGCCTGGGAGTGGGTACGGATGAAAAACTGTTTTTT. Protein: CATSLGVGTDEKLFF.

The chain joins TRBV6-6 to TRBJ1-1, with D possibly matching TRBD1 (5 bases). In germline, CDR1 is MNHNY, CDR2 SVGAGI (reference sequence). Trimming shortened V by 0 bases and J by 6 bases, and 11 bases separated the two germline ends. CDR3 size: 14 residues. The CDR3 bases are TGTGCCAGCAGTTACTCGACGGGGGAGCCTGAAGCTTTCTTT. Translated, it gives CASSYSTGEPEAFF.

This clone was seen more than once but under ten times. J is TRBJ1-2 and V is TRBV7-8, with D perhaps TRBD1 (5 bases). Germline CDR1 reads SGHVS; CDR2 reads FQNEAQ. Trimming removed 1 base at V and 7 bases at J, with 16 bases between. The CDR3 has 15 residues. Here the CDR3 reads CASSLERGMAGGYTF. In nucleotides, the CDR3 is TGTGCCAGCAGCTTAGAGCGGGGGATGGCTGGTGGCTACACCTTC.

In its sample, this clone was seen once. The rearrangement joins TRBV27 to TRBJ1-2; 10 nucleotides align to TRBD1. Per germline, CDR1 MNHEY and CDR2 SMNVEV (reference sequence). The CDR3 has 14 residues. After removal of 4 bases from V and 4 bases from J, the junction contained 3 bases not matched to a gene. CDR3 nucleotides: TGTGCCAGCAGTTCCAGGACAGGGGGCTATGGCTACACCTTC. It codes for CASSSRTGGYGYTF.

Note on this clone: This may stem from a read error, because a much larger clone lies one nucleotide away. The sample carries other DNA sequences with the same CDR3. This chain links TRBV30 with TRBJ1-2; D remains ambiguous. There are 12 residues in the CDR3. Germline lookup yields CDR1 GTSNPN and CDR2 SVGIG (reference sequence). CDR3 DNA sequence: TGTGCCTGGTACACGCACAACTATGGCTACACCTTT. It is translated as CAWYTHNYGYTF.

On this clone itself: One end of the junction varies from germline; a read error may be responsible. The genes are TRBV6-1 and TRBJ1-1; maybe TRBD1 (5 bases). There are 14 residues in the CDR3. Germline CDR1 and CDR2: MNHNS and SASEGT. CDR3 nucleotide sequence: TGTGCCAGCAGTGAATCCCGGTCAGGGACTGGAGCTTTCTTT. Translation: CASSESRSGTGAFF.

This clone has just a few counts. This rearrangement joins TRBV19 to TRBJ1-5; D call uncertain. Trimming took off 3 bases at V and 0 bases at J, with 15 bases between the two ends. The CDR3 has 17 residues. CDR1 LNHDA and CDR2 SQIVND come from the germline V gene (reference sequence). CDR3 residues: CASSIHPLRGSNQPQHF. The DNA of the CDR3 is TGTGCCAGTAGTATCCACCCGTTGCGAGGTAGCAATCAGCCCCAGCATTTT.